This T cell receptor (beta chain) derives from a study of blood T cell repertoires in COVID-19. Study-wide background: The cDNA or gDNA used as material had been derived from T cells, B-cell-depleted T cells, or PBMCs.

Germline-derived CDR1 and CDR2 are ENHRY and SYGVKD. The CDR3 totals 15 residues. V trimming: 2 bases; J trimming: 6 bases; junction bases outside the gene matches: 5. Profiling relied on immunoSEQ multiplex PCR, and the TCRdb table lists in-frame clones only, not all of them. The sample has about 240,000 clones, roughly 89% seen once. The receptor was isolated from a man aged 40-49 years who had recovered from COVID-19. The sample taken for sequencing was PBMCs or T cells enriched from blood (not recorded which). The rearrangement uses TRBV10-3 and TRBJ2-4; 9 bases map to TRBD1. The chain's CDR3 is CAISEVQGAGNIQYF. CDR3 nucleotides: TGTGCCATCAGTGAGGTACAGGGGGCCGGAAACATTCAGTACTTC.